Below are 28 T cell receptor beta chains sequenced from a single sample in a study of blood T cell repertoires in COVID-19. Sequencing was performed with immunoSEQ multiplex PCR; in TCRdb, only in-frame clones are kept and a portion is missing. Altogether 200,000 to 300,000 clones are present, about 89% being singletons, with the ten largest covering about 4%. Sequenced input: PBMCs or T cells enriched from blood (not recorded which). All receptors come from a woman in her 30s who had recovered from COVID-19.

J is TRBJ2-5 and V is TRBV12-5, with a possible D match to TRBD2 (5 bases). The V end lost 6 bases, the J end lost 5 bases, and 25 bases lay between the germline ends. The CDR3 extends over 17 amino acids. The germline gives CDR1 LGHNT, CDR2 FRNRAP. In DNA, the CDR3 is TGTGCTAGTGGGCCCTTTAAGCGGAAGACCCCATTCGAGACCCAGTACTTC. This gives the protein CASGPFKRKTPFETQYF.

This clone was recorded at least ten times. The chain joins TRBV4-1 to TRBJ1-5; D gene ambiguous. The germline CDR1 and CDR2 sequences are MGHRA and YSYEKL. This CDR3 spans 13 amino acids. Trimming shortened V by 1 base and J by 6 bases, and 7 bases separated the two germline ends. DNA of the CDR3: TGCGCCAGCAGCCAAGCCTCGAGTCAGCCCCAGCATTTT. Translation: CASSQASSQPQHF.

V is TRBV18 and J is TRBJ1-1; 8 positions agree with TRBD1. There are 15 residues in the CDR3. V trimming: 4 bases; J trimming: 2 bases; junction bases outside the gene matches: 6. The germline CDR1 and CDR2 sequences are KGHSH and LQKENI. CDR3 in amino acids: CASSRSTGENTEAFF. The CDR3 DNA follows: TGTGCCAGCTCACGGTCGACAGGGGAAAACACTGAAGCTTTCTTT.

V gene TRBV9 combines with J gene TRBJ2-2, with 9 bases fitting TRBD1. The CDR3 consists of 16 residues. The V gene end was trimmed by 4 bases and the J gene end by 1 base; junction bases not matched to a gene: 5. CDR1 and CDR2 (germline): SGDLS, YYNGEE. The CDR3 is CASSKGQGRNTGELFF. CDR3 bases: TGTGCCAGCAGCAAAGGACAGGGGCGGAACACCGGGGAGCTGTTTTTT.

V and J are TRBV11-2 and TRBJ1-6; no clear D. The germline V and J ends were trimmed by 4 bases and 1 base, with 11 bases remaining between them. Germline V lookup: CDR1 SGHAT, CDR2 FQNNGV. The CDR3 spans 16 residues. CDR3: CASSSLGWSYNSPLHF. CDR3 nucleotides: TGTGCCAGCAGCTCCCTCGGGTGGTCCTATAATTCACCCCTCCACTTT.

This chain's CDR3 is CATSDTGTGKISEQYF. In DNA, the CDR3 is TGTGCCACCAGTGATACCGGGACAGGGAAGATCTCCGAGCAGTACTTC. The chain recombines TRBV24-1 with TRBJ2-7; 9 bases match TRBD1. CDR1 and CDR2 from the germline V gene are KGHDR and SFDVKD. This CDR3 is built from 16 residues. J lost 6 bases, V lost 3 bases, and 11 bases had no gene match.

The chain joins TRBV30 to TRBJ2-1; weak D call: TRBD2 (5 bases). The CDR3 spans 14 residues. The germline CDR1 and CDR2 sequences are GTSNPN and SVGIG (reference sequence). With 2 bases removed from V and 9 bases from J, the gap between germline ends came to 17 bases. DNA of the CDR3: TGTGCCTGGAGTCCCACCAGGTGGAGCGGTGAGCAGTTCTTC. This encodes CAWSPTRWSGEQFF.

The chain has TRBV30 and TRBJ2-3; D is unresolved. Between the trimmed V and J ends, which lost 5 bases and 2 bases, there was a span of 14 bases. The length of the CDR3 is 14 residues. Germline CDR1 is GTSNPN and CDR2 is SVGIG (reference sequence). CDR3: CAWQTGLTTDTQYF. CDR3 bases: TGTGCCTGGCAGACTGGCCTTACCACAGATACGCAGTATTTT.

Remarks on this clone: This sample includes further DNA sequences coding for the same CDR3. The chain has TRBV30 and TRBJ1-1, with TRBD1 identical over 9 bases. The CDR3 is 14 residues long. Germline-derived CDR1 and CDR2 are GTSNPN and SVGIG (reference sequence). V lost 0 bases to trimming and J lost 5 bases; unmatched junction nucleotides: 4. CDR3 protein: CAWSVGQGTTEAFF. Here the CDR3 DNA reads TGTGCCTGGAGTGTGGGACAGGGAACGACTGAAGCTTTCTTT.

The chain uses TRBV28 and TRBJ2-7, with D possibly TRBD1 on 5 matching bases. V was cut by 3 bases and J by 4 bases, with 25 bases left in between. Per the germline V gene, CDR1 is MDHEN and CDR2 is SYDVKM. The CDR3 consists of 18 residues. The CDR3 bases are TGTGCCAGCAGTTTCAGGGTTCCCCCGCGTCGTGGGGCTTACGAGCAGTACTTC. Translated, it gives CASSFRVPPRRGAYEQYF.

This clone was seen a handful of times. J is TRBJ2-2 and V is TRBV9; the D gene is possibly TRBD2 (6 bases). The ends were cut back, 3 bases at V and 5 bases at J, with 20 bases in the middle. The germline V gene has CDR1 SGDLS and CDR2 YYNGEE. The CDR3 has 17 residues. CDR3 region: CASSAVVLASSTGELFF. The CDR3 DNA reads as TGTGCCAGCAGCGCGGTCGTGCTAGCGTCATCGACCGGGGAGCTGTTTTTT.

CDR3 bases: TGTGCCAGCAGCTCGTATCGGGACAGGGTGGTAAATGAGCAGTTCTTC. This encodes CASSSYRDRVVNEQFF. V is TRBV7-9 and J is TRBJ2-1, with TRBD1 identical over 9 bases. The ends lost 4 bases at V and 7 bases at J; junction bases unmatched: 11. Germline loops: CDR1 SEHNR, CDR2 FQNEAQ (reference sequence). CDR3 length: 16 residues.

This rearrangement joins TRBV28 to TRBJ2-1; the match to TRBD2 covers 8 bases. Germline V gene lookup returns CDR1 MDHEN and CDR2 SYDVKM. V was pared by 10 bases and J by 3 bases, with 8 bases of the junction left unmatched. The length of the CDR3 is 14 residues. The CDR3 region is CATFTSGVYNEQFF. CDR3 in DNA: TGTGCCACTTTTACTAGCGGAGTCTACAATGAGCAGTTCTTC.

The genes are TRBV9 and TRBJ2-3; D possibly corresponds to TRBD2 (6 bases). CDR1 SGDLS and CDR2 YYNGEE come from the germline V gene. The V end was cut by 4 bases, the J end by 7 bases, with 13 bases between. The length of the CDR3 is 13 residues. The CDR3 nucleotides are TGTGCCAGCAGCCCTCCCGCGGGGAATACGCAGTATTTT. Translated: CASSPPAGNTQYF. The full variable domain, its missing parts supplied by reference TRBV9 and TRBJ2-3, is DSGVTQTPKHLITATGQRVTLRCSPRSGDLSVYWYQQSLDQGLQFLIQYYNGEERAKGNILERFSAQQFPDLHSELNLSSLELGDSALYFCASSPPAGNTQYFGPGTRLTVL.

The chain couples TRBV4-3 to TRBJ1-5; D unresolved. The CDR3 covers 15 residues. The germline V gene encodes CDR1 LGHNA and CDR2 YSLEER. Between the trimmed V and J ends, which lost 4 bases and 2 bases, there was a span of 12 bases. DNA of the CDR3: TGCGCCAGCAGCCGTTCGTTGCTAGGCAATCAGCCCCAGCATTTT. It yields the protein CASSRSLLGNQPQHF.

The gene calls are TRBV3-1 (or the pseudogene TRBV3-2) and TRBJ2-7; TRBD2 aligns across 7 bases. Looked up from germline, CDR1 is LGHDT and CDR2 is YNNKEL (reference sequence). The CDR3 contains 15 residues. The V and J ends lost 1 base and 0 bases, in that order; junction bases with no gene match: 3. DNA for the CDR3: TGTGCCAGCAGCCAAGCCGGCGGGAGCTCCTACGAGCAGTACTTC. Encoded protein: CASSQAGGSSYEQYF.

The rearrangement uses TRBV12-1 and TRBJ1-1; TRBD1 reflects the table's D call only, with no check against the DNA. TRBV12-1 is a listed pseudogene. This CDR3 has 15 amino acids. For the CDR3, the DNA is TGTGCCAGCAGCTTCAGGGGGCCCGTGAACACTGAAGCTTTCTTT. It is translated as CASSFRGPVNTEAFF.

The chain carries TRBV28 and TRBJ2-7; 10 bases are a match to TRBD2. The CDR3 has 14 amino acids. CDR1 MDHEN and CDR2 SYDVKM come from the germline V gene. Trimming cost V 5 bases and J 6 bases; bases outside gene matches: 7. CDR3 DNA: TGTGCCAGCAGTATACTAGCGGGGTCGGGCGAGCAGTACTTC. Translated, it gives CASSILAGSGEQYF.

The chain couples TRBV28 to TRBJ1-3; no firm D call. This CDR3 contains 15 residues. V was cut by 2 bases and J by 9 bases, with 17 bases left in between. Germline CDR1 reads MDHEN; CDR2 reads SYDVKM. The CDR3 bases are TGTGCCAGCAGTTTAAGTAAGGGCGCGGACTTCACCATATATTTT. Translation: CASSLSKGADFTIYF.

This chain's CDR3 is CASSSPGYNNSPLHF. The CDR3 DNA follows: TGTGCCAGCAGCTCCCCCGGGTATAATAATTCACCCCTCCACTTT. The chain carries TRBV7-2 and TRBJ1-6; D is unresolved. Germline loops: CDR1 SGHTA, CDR2 FQGNSA. The germline V and J ends were trimmed by 4 bases and 5 bases, with 12 bases remaining between them. The CDR3 is 15 residues long.

This chain joins TRBV27 and TRBJ1-5, with D possibly TRBD1 on 6 matching bases. CDR3 length: 16 residues. The V and J ends lost 1 base and 4 bases respectively, with 14 bases between them. Per the germline V gene, CDR1 is MNHEY and CDR2 is SMNVEV (reference sequence). This chain's CDR3 is CASSLYLDSRNQPQHF. CDR3 coding DNA: TGTGCCAGCAGTTTATACCTGGACAGTAGGAATCAGCCCCAGCATTTT.

DNA of the CDR3: TGTGCCAGCGGGGTTGGAAGCGGGAGTTCTAACGAGCAGTACTTC. Its protein product is CASGVGSGSSNEQYF. The chain carries TRBV9 and TRBJ2-7; 8 bases are a match to TRBD2. The CDR3 has 15 amino acids. CDR1 is SGDLS, CDR2 YYNGEE, per germline. After removal of 7 bases from V and 5 bases from J, the junction contained 14 bases not matched to a gene. Supplemented by reference TRBV9 and TRBJ2-7, the full variable domain reads DSGVTQTPKHLITATGQRVTLRCSPRSGDLSVYWYQQSLDQGLQFLIQYYNGEERAKGNILERFSAQQFPDLHSELNLSSLELGDSALYFCASGVGSGSSNEQYFGPGTRLTVT.

This chain connects TRBV4-3 to TRBJ1-2; 8 positions agree with TRBD1. CDR3 length: 15 residues. Per the germline V gene, CDR1 is LGHNA and CDR2 is YSLEER. With 2 bases clipped from V and 4 bases from J, the junction kept 6 bases outside the gene matches. In nucleotides, the CDR3 is TGCGCCAGCAGCCAAACAGGGGGTCGAGTCTATGGCTACACCTTC. Translation: CASSQTGGRVYGYTF.

The DNA of the CDR3 is TGCGCCAGCAGCTTGTCCGGGTATTATCAGCCCCAGCATTTT. Translating gives CASSLSGYYQPQHF. The rearrangement joins TRBV5-1 to TRBJ1-5; D gene unclear. Per the germline V gene, CDR1 is SGHRS and CDR2 is YFSETQ. The CDR3 totals 14 residues. The V and J ends lost 1 base and 5 bases respectively, with 10 bases between them.

The chain links TRBV7-2 to TRBJ1-1; D is possibly TRBD1 (6 bases). Germline CDR1 SGHTA, CDR2 FQGNSA. Deletions cut 2 bases from V and 3 bases from J, with 16 bases between. The CDR3 consists of 16 residues. CDR3 bases: TGTGCCAGCAGCTTAATTTTATGGGGGCCGTACACTGAAGCTTTCTTT. As protein: CASSLILWGPYTEAFF.

In this sample, this clone turned up once. This chain links TRBV5-1 with TRBJ1-5, with unresolved D. Germline V gene data show CDR1 as SGHRS and CDR2 as YFSETQ. The CDR3 spans 17 residues. Trimming removed 1 base from V and 0 bases from J, with 14 bases in between. CDR3 protein: CASSLLPTRDSNQPQHF. Written as DNA, the CDR3 is TGCGCCAGCAGCTTGCTCCCAACACGGGATAGCAATCAGCCCCAGCATTTT.

The chain couples TRBV5-1 to TRBJ1-4; 8 bases line up with TRBD1. The ends lost 4 bases at V and 3 bases at J; junction bases unmatched: 2. This CDR3 is 14 amino acids long. Germline-derived CDR1 and CDR2 are SGHRS and YFSETQ. CDR3 nucleotide sequence: TGCGCCAGCAGCCAGGGGGCGGCTAATGAAAAACTGTTTTTT. It is translated as CASSQGAANEKLFF.

DNA for the CDR3: TGCGCCAGCAGCTTGGGTGGGAGGGCCTCTGGCGAGCAGTACTTC. Translated, it gives CASSLGGRASGEQYF. This chain links TRBV5-1 with TRBJ2-7, with 7 nucleotides matching TRBD2. Losses at the gene ends were 0 bases for V and 6 bases for J; bases not matched to a gene: 9. Germline CDR1 and CDR2: SGHRS and YFSETQ. The CDR3 loop spans 15 amino acids. The whole variable domain, filled in from reference TRBV5-1 and TRBJ2-7, reads KAGVTQTPRYLIKTRGQQVTLSCSPISGHRSVSWYQQTPGQGLQFLFEYFSETQRNKGNFPGRFSGRQFSNSRSEMNVSTLELGDSALYLCASSLGGRASGEQYFGPGTRLTVT.